This note documents a single T cell receptor (beta chain) sequence. Trimming cost V 5 bases and J 6 bases, with 10 bases left between them. There are 13 residues in the CDR3. Germline lookup yields CDR1 MNHEY and CDR2 SVGEGT. Clones were sequenced by immunoSEQ multiplex PCR, and TCRdb holds only the in-frame ones, with some missing. The sample shows approximately 51,000 clones, about 89% of them seen only once. The data were taken from a study of blood T cell repertoires in COVID-19. The source material was peripheral blood. The genes are TRBV6-2 or TRBV6-3 and TRBJ2-2; a possible D gene is TRBD2 (7 bases). The source of this sequence is a man between 65 and 79 years old with active COVID-19. The CDR3 loop reads CASSRRGPGELFF. DNA of the CDR3: TGTGCCAGCAGTCGGCGGGGGCCCGGGGAGCTGTTTTTT.